The following is a T cell receptor (beta chain) sequence with its context. The antigen is not known. This CDR3 is built from 17 residues. Germline V gives CDR1 LNHNV, CDR2 YYDKDF (reference sequence). The ends were cut back, 0 bases at V and 0 bases at J, with 15 bases in the middle. This specimen comes from a study of cytomegalovirus exposure and HLA in healthy donors. General study findings and limits: Accurate prediction of HLA-A and HLA-B alleles (for most subjects) was reportedly achieved from TCR beta sequences.

Primers: 60 Vbeta forward and 13 Jbeta reverse. Produced via immunoSEQ multiplex PCR; TCRdb's table is partial and in-frame only. This repertoire shows around 250,000 clones, around 80% found once; its top ten account for under 8%. The rearrangement links TRBV15 to TRBJ2-7; D may be TRBD1 (6 bases). The TCR sequence derives from a woman aged 60-75 years in good health and CMV-seropositive. The sequencing sample was made of PBMCs. The CDR3 here is CATSRDPLLTGSYEQYF. CDR3 nucleotide sequence: TGTGCCACCAGCAGAGATCCCCTCCTGACAGGCTCCTACGAGCAGTACTTC.